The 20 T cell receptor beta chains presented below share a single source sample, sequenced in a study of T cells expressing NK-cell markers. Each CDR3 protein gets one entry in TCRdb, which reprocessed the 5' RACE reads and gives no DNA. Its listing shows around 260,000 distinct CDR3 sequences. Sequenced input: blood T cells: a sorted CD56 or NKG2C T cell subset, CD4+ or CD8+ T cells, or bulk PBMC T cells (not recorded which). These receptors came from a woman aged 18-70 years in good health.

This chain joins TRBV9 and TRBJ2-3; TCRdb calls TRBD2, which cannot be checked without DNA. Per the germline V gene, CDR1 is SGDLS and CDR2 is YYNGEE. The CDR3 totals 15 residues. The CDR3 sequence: CASSADSRGADTQYF.

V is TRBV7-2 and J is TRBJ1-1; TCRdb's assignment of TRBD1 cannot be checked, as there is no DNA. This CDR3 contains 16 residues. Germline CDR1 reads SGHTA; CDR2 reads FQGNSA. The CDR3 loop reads CASSITGTGGGAEAFF.

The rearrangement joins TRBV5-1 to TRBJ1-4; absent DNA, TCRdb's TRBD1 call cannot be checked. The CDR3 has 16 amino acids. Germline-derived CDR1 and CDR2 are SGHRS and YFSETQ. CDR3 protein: CASSLAAGQPNEKLFF.

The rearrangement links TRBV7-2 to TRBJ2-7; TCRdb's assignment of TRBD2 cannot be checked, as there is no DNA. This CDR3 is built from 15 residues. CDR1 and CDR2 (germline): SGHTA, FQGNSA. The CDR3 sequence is CASSTTSGRTGEQYF.

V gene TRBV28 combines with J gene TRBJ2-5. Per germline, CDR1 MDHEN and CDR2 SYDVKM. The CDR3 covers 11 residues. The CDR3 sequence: CASLVGETQYF.

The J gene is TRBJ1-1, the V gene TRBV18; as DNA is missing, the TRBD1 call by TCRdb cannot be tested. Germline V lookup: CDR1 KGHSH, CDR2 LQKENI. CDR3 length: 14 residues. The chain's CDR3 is CASSKGRGRTEAFF.

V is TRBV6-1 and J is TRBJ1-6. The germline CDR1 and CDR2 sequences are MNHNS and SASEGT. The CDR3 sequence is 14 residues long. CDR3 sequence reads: CASSGIGENSPLHF.

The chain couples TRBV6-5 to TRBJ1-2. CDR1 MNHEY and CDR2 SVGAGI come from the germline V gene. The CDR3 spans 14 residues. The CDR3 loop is CASSYGGGNYGYTF.

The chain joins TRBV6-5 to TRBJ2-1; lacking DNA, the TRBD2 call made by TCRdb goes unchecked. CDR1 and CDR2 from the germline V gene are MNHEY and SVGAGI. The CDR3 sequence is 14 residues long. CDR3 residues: CASSYSEGLNEQFF.

The CDR3 reads CSARTGRVGETQYF. The rearrangement uses TRBV20-1 and TRBJ2-5; there is no DNA to check the TCRdb D call of TRBD1. The germline CDR1 and CDR2 sequences are DFQATT and SNEGSKA (reference sequence). CDR3 length equals 14 residues.

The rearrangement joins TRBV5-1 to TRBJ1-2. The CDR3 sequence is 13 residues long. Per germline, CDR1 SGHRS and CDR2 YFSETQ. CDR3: CASSSQDGYGYTF.

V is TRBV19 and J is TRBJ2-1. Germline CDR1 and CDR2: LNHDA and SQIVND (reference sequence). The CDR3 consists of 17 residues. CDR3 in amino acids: CASSIDSPPSSYNEQFF.

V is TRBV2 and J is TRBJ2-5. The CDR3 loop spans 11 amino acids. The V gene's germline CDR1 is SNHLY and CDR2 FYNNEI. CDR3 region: CASSQVGTQYF.

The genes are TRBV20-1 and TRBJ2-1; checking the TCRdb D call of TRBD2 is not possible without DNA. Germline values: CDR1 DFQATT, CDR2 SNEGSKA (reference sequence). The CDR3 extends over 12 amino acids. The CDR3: CSAGLADHGQFF.

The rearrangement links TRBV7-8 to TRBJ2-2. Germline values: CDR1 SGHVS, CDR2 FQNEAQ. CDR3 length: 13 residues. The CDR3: CASSLARIGELFF.

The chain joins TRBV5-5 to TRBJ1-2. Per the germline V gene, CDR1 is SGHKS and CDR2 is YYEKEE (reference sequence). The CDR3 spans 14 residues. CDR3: CASSLVTLDYGYTF.

This CDR3 is CASSGTTGTGYTF. The chain uses TRBV7-2 and TRBJ1-2; TCRdb indicates TRBD1, and absent DNA this call remains unverified. CDR1 is SGHTA, CDR2 FQGNSA, per germline. This CDR3 region has 13 residues.

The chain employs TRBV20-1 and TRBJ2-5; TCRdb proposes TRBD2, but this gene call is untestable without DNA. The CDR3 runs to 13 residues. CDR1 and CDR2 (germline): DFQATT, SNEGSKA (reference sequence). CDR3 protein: CSALSGREETQYF.

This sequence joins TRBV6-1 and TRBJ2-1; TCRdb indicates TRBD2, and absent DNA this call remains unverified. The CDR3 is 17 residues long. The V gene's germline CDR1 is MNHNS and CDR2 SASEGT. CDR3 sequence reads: CASSPQGLASSYNEQFF.

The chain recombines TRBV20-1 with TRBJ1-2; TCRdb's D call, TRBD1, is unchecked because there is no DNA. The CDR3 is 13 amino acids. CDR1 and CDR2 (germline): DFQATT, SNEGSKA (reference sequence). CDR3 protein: CSASNRESGGYTF.